This paragraph covers one T cell receptor (beta chain) sequence. The target antigen is unknown. This specimen comes from a study of cytomegalovirus exposure and HLA in healthy donors. This CDR3 has 14 residues. The germline V gene has CDR1 SGHTA and CDR2 FQGNSA. V was clipped by 5 bases and J by 5 bases, with 15 bases between them. 60 Vbeta and 13 Jbeta primers were used in PCR. Profiled with immunoSEQ multiplex PCR; TCRdb holds only in-frame clones, not every one. Of about 73,000 clones listed, 60% to 85% are singletons. Whole-study findings and limits: Associated with cytomegalovirus, according to the listing, were around 160 TCR beta chains.

The sample was PBMCs. The sequence derives from a man between 65 and 85 years old in good health and CMV-seronegative. The chain employs TRBV7-2 and TRBJ2-5; D remains ambiguous. The CDR3, as DNA: TGTGCCAGCAGCCCACTATCCGTTGGGGAGACCCAGTACTTC. The encoded protein is CASSPLSVGETQYF.